Listed here are 3 T cell receptor beta chains from one sample, sequenced in a study of CD8+ T cells in alopecia areata. After isolation, RNA underwent reverse transcription to generate cDNA as the sequencing template. Repertoires were generated with immunoSEQ multiplex PCR, while TCRdb's copy carries only in-frame clones and drops some. This sample yields approximately 180,000 clones, of which just under 60% are seen a single time; roughly 15% belongs to the top ten. The starting material was CD4+ T cells sorted from blood, obtained at week 0. The origin of the receptors is a human donor with alopecia areata.

The chain is built from TRBV6-1 and TRBJ2-5; unclear D gene. V was clipped by 5 bases and J by 4 bases, with 5 bases between them. The CDR3 is 11 amino acids. Germline CDR1 is MNHNS and CDR2 is SASEGT. DNA for the CDR3: TGTGCCAGCAGTTACGCAGAGACCCAGTACTTC. Amino acid sequence: CASSYAETQYF.

The J gene is TRBJ2-5, the V gene TRBV27; D may correspond to TRBD1 or TRBD2 (5 bases each). This CDR3 is 15 amino acids long. Germline V gene lookup returns CDR1 MNHEY and CDR2 SMNVEV (reference sequence). V was pared by 5 bases and J by 4 bases, with 17 bases between. The CDR3, as DNA: TGTGCCAGCAGTAACGCAAGGGACGGTTCAGAGACCCAGTACTTC. It encodes CASSNARDGSETQYF.

In its sample, this clone was seen a few times. CDR3 in DNA: TGCGCCAGCAGCCAAGAAGGAGCGGGGGGTTCTATCGGTGAGCAGTTCTTC. It encodes CASSQEGAGGSIGEQFF. The V call is TRBV4-1, the J call TRBJ2-1; 9 bases map to TRBD2. The CDR3 is 17 amino acids. V trimming: 0 bases; J trimming: 9 bases; junction bases outside the gene matches: 12. Germline CDR1 reads MGHRA; CDR2 reads YSYEKL.